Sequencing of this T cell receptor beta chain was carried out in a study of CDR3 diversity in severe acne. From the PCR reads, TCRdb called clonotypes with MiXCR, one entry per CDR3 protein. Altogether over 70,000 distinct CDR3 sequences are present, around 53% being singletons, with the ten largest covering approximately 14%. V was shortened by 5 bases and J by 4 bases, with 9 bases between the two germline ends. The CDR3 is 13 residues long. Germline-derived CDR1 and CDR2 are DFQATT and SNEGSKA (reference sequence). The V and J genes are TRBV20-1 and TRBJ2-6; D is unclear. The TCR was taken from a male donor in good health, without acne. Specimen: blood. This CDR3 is CSARPSGANVLTF. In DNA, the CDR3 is TGCAGTGCTCGCCCCAGCGGGGCCAACGTCCTGACTTTC.